The clone carrying this T cell receptor (beta chain) was found a few times. Its cognate antigen is unknown. Losses at the gene ends were 6 bases for V and 12 bases for J; bases not matched to a gene: 8. The CDR3 totals 11 residues. The germline V gene has CDR1 SGHVS and CDR2 FNYEAQ. This sample is drawn from a study of T cell repertoires in cytomegalovirus infection. Overall study context: Use of recently identified HLA-C-restricted and well-studied HLA-B-restricted CMV epitopes was part of the study. Indicated by public TCR beta signatures were CMV infection and matching HLA type. General study results and limits: CMV carriers with the relevant HLA were identified by cumulative public TCR beta family frequency. The ex vivo response showed dominance by HLA-C-restricted CMV-specific TCR beta clonotypes.

One entry per CDR3 protein, called by TCRdb with MiXCR from the reads. The data hold about half a million distinct CDR3 sequences, with 30% to 40% observed a single time. Sequencing used cultured PBMCs, obtained from culture after CMV antigen stimulation. The sequence was collected from a human donor in good health (CMV status not recorded). Some clones in this sample may be carry-over from other donors' samples. The chain is built from TRBV7-6 and TRBJ2-7, with TRBD2 matching over 7 bases. CDR3 bases: TGTGCCAGCAGTACTTGGGAGGGCCGGTACGTC. Protein: CASSTWEGRYV.